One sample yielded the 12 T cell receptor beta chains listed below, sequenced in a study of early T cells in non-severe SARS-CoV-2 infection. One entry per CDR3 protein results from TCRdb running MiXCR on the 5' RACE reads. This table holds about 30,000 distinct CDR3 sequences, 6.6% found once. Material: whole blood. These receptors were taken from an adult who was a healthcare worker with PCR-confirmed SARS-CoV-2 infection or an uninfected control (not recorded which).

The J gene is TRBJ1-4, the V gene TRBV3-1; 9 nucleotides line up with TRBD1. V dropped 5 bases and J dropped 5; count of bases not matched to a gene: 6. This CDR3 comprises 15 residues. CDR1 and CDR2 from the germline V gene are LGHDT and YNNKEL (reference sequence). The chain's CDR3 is CASSGRDRENEKLFF. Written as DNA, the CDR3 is TGTGCCAGCAGCGGCCGGGACAGGGAAAATGAAAAACTGTTTTTT.

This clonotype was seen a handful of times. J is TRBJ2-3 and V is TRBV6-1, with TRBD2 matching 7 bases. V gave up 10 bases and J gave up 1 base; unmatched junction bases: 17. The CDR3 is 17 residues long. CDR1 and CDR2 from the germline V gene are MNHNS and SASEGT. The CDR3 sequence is CANLPWGEGRRTDTQYF. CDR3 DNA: TGTGCCAACCTACCTTGGGGGGAGGGCCGACGCACAGATACGCAGTATTTT.

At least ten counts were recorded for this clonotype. The CDR3 DNA reads as TGTGCCAGCAGCAACACGGCAGGTCCACAGGAGACCCAGTACTTC. Protein sequence: CASSNTAGPQETQYF. The chain combines TRBV6-5 with TRBJ2-5; D unresolved. V was clipped by 6 bases and J by 5 bases, with 19 bases between them. This CDR3 contains 15 residues. Germline CDR1 MNHEY, CDR2 SVGAGI.

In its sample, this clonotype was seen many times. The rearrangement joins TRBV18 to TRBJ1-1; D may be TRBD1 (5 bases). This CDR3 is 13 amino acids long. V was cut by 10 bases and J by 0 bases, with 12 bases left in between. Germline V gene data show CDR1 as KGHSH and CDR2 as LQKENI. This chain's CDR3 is CATLRDMNTEAFF. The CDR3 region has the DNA TGTGCCACCCTCAGGGATATGAACACTGAAGCTTTCTTT.

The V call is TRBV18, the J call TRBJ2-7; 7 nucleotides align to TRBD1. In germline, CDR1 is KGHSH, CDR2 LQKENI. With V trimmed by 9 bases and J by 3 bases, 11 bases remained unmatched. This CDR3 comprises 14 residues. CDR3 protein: CASGTGTANYEQYF. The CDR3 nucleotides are TGTGCCAGTGGGACCGGGACAGCCAACTACGAGCAGTACTTC. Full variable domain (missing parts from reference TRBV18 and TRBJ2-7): NAGVMQNPRHLVRRRGQEARLRCSPMKGHSHVYWYRQLPEEGLKFMVYLQKENIIDESGMPKERFSAEFPKEGPSILRIQQVVRGDSAAYFCASGTGTANYEQYFGPGTRLTVT.

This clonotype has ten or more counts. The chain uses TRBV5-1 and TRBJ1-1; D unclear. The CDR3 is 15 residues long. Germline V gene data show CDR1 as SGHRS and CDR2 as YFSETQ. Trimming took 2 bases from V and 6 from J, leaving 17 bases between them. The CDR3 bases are TGCGCCAGCAGCTTTTTCGGGGAAGGAGGATCTGAAGCTTTCTTT. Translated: CASSFFGEGGSEAFF.

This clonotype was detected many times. As DNA, the CDR3 is TGTGCCAGCAGTTTGGGACCCAGGGAGACCCAGTACTTC. Protein: CASSLGPRETQYF. The chain combines TRBV27 with TRBJ2-5; either TRBD1 or TRBD2 may supply D (5 bases each). Trimming shortened V by 3 bases and J by 5 bases, and 10 bases separated the two germline ends. This CDR3 has 13 residues. CDR1 and CDR2 from the germline V gene are MNHEY and SMNVEV (reference sequence).

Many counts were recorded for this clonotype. CDR3 residues: CASSLGRGAGGGDTQYF. CDR3 nucleotides: TGTGCCAGCAGCTTAGGAAGAGGAGCGGGAGGAGGAGATACGCAGTATTTT. The chain uses TRBV7-6 and TRBJ2-3; 9 bases map to TRBD2. V lost 1 base to trimming and J lost 5 bases; unmatched junction nucleotides: 10. This CDR3 has 17 amino acids. In germline, CDR1 is SGHVS, CDR2 FNYEAQ.

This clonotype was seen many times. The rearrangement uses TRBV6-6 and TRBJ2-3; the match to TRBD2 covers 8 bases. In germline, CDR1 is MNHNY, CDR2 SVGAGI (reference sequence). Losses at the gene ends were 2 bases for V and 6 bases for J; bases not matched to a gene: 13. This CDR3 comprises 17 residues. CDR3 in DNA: TGTGCCAGCAGTTACGGGTCGGGGGGGCCTCGAACGGATACGCAGTATTTT. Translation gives CASSYGSGGPRTDTQYF.

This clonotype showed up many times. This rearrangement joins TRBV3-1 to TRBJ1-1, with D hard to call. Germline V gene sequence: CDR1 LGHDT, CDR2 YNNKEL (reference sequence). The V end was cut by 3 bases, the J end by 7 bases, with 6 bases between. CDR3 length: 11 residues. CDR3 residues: CASSQENEAFF. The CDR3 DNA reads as TGTGCCAGCAGCCAGGAGAATGAAGCTTTCTTT.

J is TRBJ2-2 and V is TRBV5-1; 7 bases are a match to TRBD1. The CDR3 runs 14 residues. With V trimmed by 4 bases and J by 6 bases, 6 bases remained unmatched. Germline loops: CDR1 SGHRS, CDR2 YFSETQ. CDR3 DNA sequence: TGCGCCAGCAGCCGCCTGACAGGGCCCGGGGAGCTGTTTTTT. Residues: CASSRLTGPGELFF. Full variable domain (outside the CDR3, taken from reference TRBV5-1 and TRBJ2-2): KAGVTQTPRYLIKTRGQQVTLSCSPISGHRSVSWYQQTPGQGLQFLFEYFSETQRNKGNFPGRFSGRQFSNSRSEMNVSTLELGDSALYLCASSRLTGPGELFFGEGSRLTVL.

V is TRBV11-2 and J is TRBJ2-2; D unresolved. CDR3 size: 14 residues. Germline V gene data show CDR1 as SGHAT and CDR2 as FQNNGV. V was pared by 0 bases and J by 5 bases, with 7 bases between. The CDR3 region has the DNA TGTGCCAGCAGCTTAGACATGGGGACCGGGGAGCTGTTTTTT. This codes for CASSLDMGTGELFF.